These 11 T cell receptor beta chains share one sample of origin, sequenced in a study of regulatory T cells in long-lasting Graves disease. According to the study, TCR beta libraries were built with iRepertoire HTBI primers and CDR3-region Arm-PCR. TCRdb re-called the multiplex PCR reads through MiXCR, storing one row per CDR3 protein. The table has roughly 450,000 distinct CDR3 sequences, 20% to 25% seen once. Time point meaning: persistent/refractory GD, antithyroid drugs over 5 years with positive TRAb. The TCR library used RNA extracted from PBMCs. The sample consisted of peripheral blood mononuclear cells (PBMCs), taken when the disease was refractory, from a patient treated with antithyroid drugs. The origin of the receptors is a female donor with Graves disease.

This clonotype occurred many times. This rearrangement joins TRBV2 to TRBJ2-4; possibly TRBD2 for D (6 bases). The V end was cut by 3 bases, the J end by 2 bases, with 20 bases between. The length of the CDR3 is 18 residues. CDR1 and CDR2 from the germline V gene are SNHLY and FYNNEI. In DNA form, the CDR3 reads TGTGCCAGCAGTGATGTAGGTGAAGGGACTTTTTCCAAAAACATTCAGTACTTC. The encoded protein is CASSDVGEGTFSKNIQYF.

This clonotype was seen repeatedly, ten times or more. The chain carries TRBV28 and TRBJ1-2, with D tentatively TRBD1 (5 bases). Trimming took off 6 bases at V and 4 bases at J, with 12 bases between the two ends. In germline, CDR1 is MDHEN, CDR2 SYDVKM. The CDR3 contains 13 residues. DNA of the CDR3: TGTGCCAGCAGCTCAGGGTTAAGCTATGGCTACACCTTC. It translates to CASSSGLSYGYTF.

The chain links TRBV25-1 to TRBJ2-2; 7 bases map to TRBD1. Trimming at V came to 4 bases and at J to 0 bases, leaving 2 bases not matched to a gene. Germline loops: CDR1 MGHDK, CDR2 SYGVNS. This CDR3 is built from 15 residues. The CDR3 loop reads CASSGDRANTGELFF. As DNA, the CDR3 is TGTGCCAGCAGTGGTGACAGGGCGAACACCGGGGAGCTGTTTTTT.

This clonotype was detected ten times or more. V is TRBV12-3 or TRBV12-4 and J is TRBJ1-5; D is unclear. The CDR3 is 14 residues long. V gave up 0 bases and J gave up 7 bases, with 10 bases separating them. The CDR3 bases are TGTGCCAGCAGTTTAGCCCCGGGCCGACAGCCCCAGCATTTT. The encoded protein is CASSLAPGRQPQHF.

This clonotype was detected ten times or more. The chain combines TRBV2 with TRBJ2-4; possible D gene TRBD1, 6 bases. The CDR3 is 13 amino acids. Trimming stripped 8 bases from V and 1 base from J, with 9 bases between. Per germline, CDR1 SNHLY and CDR2 FYNNEI. The DNA of the CDR3 is TGTGCCAGCCAAGGACAGGCCAAAAACATTCAGTACTTC. Protein sequence: CASQGQAKNIQYF.

This clonotype was observed a few times. The chain combines TRBV14 with TRBJ2-7, with 7 bases lining up with TRBD2. Germline V CDR1 and CDR2: SGHDN, FVKESK. The CDR3 spans 13 residues. V lost 6 bases and J lost 7; bases outside the gene matches: 9. CDR3 in amino acids: CASSRDLGGEQYF. CDR3 coding DNA: TGTGCCAGCAGTCGGGACTTGGGAGGGGAGCAGTACTTC.

This clonotype was recorded at least ten times. The chain links TRBV28 to TRBJ2-3, with 14 bases aligning to TRBD2. The CDR3 contains 19 residues. J was trimmed by 4 bases and V by 6 bases; bases with no gene match: 15. Germline values: CDR1 MDHEN, CDR2 SYDVKM. CDR3 DNA: TGTGCCAGCAGCCCGTACCACCCAGGGACTAGCGGGAGCGCAGATACGCAGTATTTT. This sequence encodes CASSPYHPGTSGSADTQYF.

This clonotype was counted ten times or more. This chain uses TRBV2 with TRBJ1-2; a weak D match, TRBD1 (6 bases). CDR1 is SNHLY, CDR2 FYNNEI, per germline. CDR3 length equals 14 residues. Trimming removed 7 bases from V and 7 bases from J, with 19 bases in between. The CDR3 loop reads CASKNQGIKGGYTF. CDR3 sequence (DNA): TGTGCCAGCAAGAATCAGGGGATAAAGGGTGGCTACACCTTC.

CDR3: CSVLPQGADGYTF. CDR3 nucleotides: TGCAGCGTTTTACCACAGGGGGCCGATGGCTACACCTTC. The V call is TRBV29-1, the J call TRBJ1-2; the match to TRBD1 covers 9 bases. Trimming removed 5 bases from V and 6 bases from J; junction bases left unmatched: 7. The CDR3 has 13 residues. Germline V CDR1 and CDR2: SQVTM, ANQGSEA.

This chain uses TRBV5-1 with TRBJ1-1; 7 nucleotides agree with TRBD1. The CDR3 loop spans 16 amino acids. Trimming at V came to 6 bases and at J to 0 bases, leaving 11 bases not matched to a gene. Germline CDR1 reads SGHRS; CDR2 reads YFSETQ. CDR3 amino acids: CASTRLTGRMNTEAFF. In nucleotides, the CDR3 is TGCGCCAGCACAAGATTGACAGGGCGCATGAACACTGAAGCTTTCTTT.

This clonotype was counted a few times. The chain recombines TRBV7-9 with TRBJ2-7; 7 bases are shared with TRBD2. The trim removed 4 bases at V and 3 bases at J, leaving 9 bases unmatched. Per the germline V gene, CDR1 is SEHNR and CDR2 is FQNEAQ (reference sequence). The CDR3 contains 15 residues. This CDR3 is CASSSTREVLYEQYF. For the CDR3, the DNA is TGTGCCAGCAGCTCCACTCGGGAGGTCCTCTACGAGCAGTACTTC. Using reference TRBV7-9 and TRBJ2-7 for the parts outside the CDR3, the full variable domain is DTGVSQNPRHKITKRGQNVTFRCDPISEHNRLYWYRQTLGQGPEFLTYFQNEAQLEKSRLLSDRFSAERPKGSFSTLEIQRTEQGDSAMYLCASSSTREVLYEQYFGPGTRLTVT.